These T cell receptor beta chains were read from a single sample in a study of blood T cell repertoires in COVID-19. Here immunoSEQ multiplex PCR was the method, and the copy in TCRdb shows in-frame clones only, minus some. The sample contains approximately 110,000 clones, more than 75% of which appear only once. Specimen: peripheral blood. Receptors originate from a human donor in a cohort sampled during active COVID-19. Both conserved end residues are part of each CDR3. The D gene is left open where the match is weak. Expanded clones are given a class, and other clones once, few, many or no size at all.

v_gene	j_gene	abundance	d_gene	CDR3nt	CDR3aa
TRBV18	TRBJ1-2	-	-	TGTGCCAGCTCACCAAGAGAGGGCGGCTATGGCTACACCTTC	CASSPREGGYGYTF
TRBV5-8	TRBJ2-1	-	-	TGTGCCAGCAGACTTAGGGGGAGTTCATACAATGAGCAGTTCTTC	CASRLRGSSYNEQFF
TRBV6-1	TRBJ2-7	-	TRBD1	TGTGCCAGCAGTGAGAGAAGGGACAGGAGGGGCGAGCAGTACTTC	CASSERRDRRGEQYF
TRBV19	TRBJ2-3	-	TRBD2	TGTGCCAGTAGTACTGTGGGACTAGCGGCCACAGATACGCAGTATTTT	CASSTVGLAATDTQYF
TRBV3-1/TRBV3-2	TRBJ1-2	few	-	TGTGCCAGCAGCCTCGAGACAGAAAGTTACGACGGCTACACCTTC	CASSLETESYDGYTF
TRBV7-9	TRBJ2-3	-	-	TGTACTAGAGGGTTTGTGGATACGCAGTATTTT	CTRGFVDTQYF
TRBV4-1	TRBJ2-7	-	TRBD1	TGCGCCAGCAGCCAAGTCGACAGGGATACCCACGAGCAGTACTTC	CASSQVDRDTHEQYF
TRBV24-1	TRBJ2-1	-	TRBD2	TGTGCCACCAGTGATTTCGTAGCGGGGGGAAATGAGCAGTTCTTC	CATSDFVAGGNEQFF
TRBV10-3	TRBJ2-3	-	TRBD2	TGTGCCATCAGCCGAGCGGGAGGGAGCACAGATACGCAGTATTTT	CAISRAGGSTDTQYF
TRBV7-9	TRBJ2-5	once	TRBD1	TGTGCCAGCAGCCGGACAGGGGAAGAGACCCAGTACTTC	CASSRTGEETQYF
TRBV15	TRBJ1-6	-	-	TGTGCCACCAGCGGCCTGCCAGGGTTCGATAATTCACCCCTCCACTTT	CATSGLPGFDNSPLHF
TRBV5-1	TRBJ2-1	once	TRBD1	TGCGCCAGCAGCATGGGAGACAGGGGACCCCCTTGGGTTGACCGGCAGTTCTTC	CASSMGDRGPPWVDRQFF
TRBV5-1	TRBJ2-5	once	TRBD1	TGCGCCAGCAGCTTGGCGGGACAGAGAGAGACCCAGTACTTC	CASSLAGQRETQYF
TRBV7-3	TRBJ2-2	-	TRBD2	TGTGCCAGCAGGCGCGGGACTAGCGTTAACACCGGGGAGCTGTTTTTT	CASRRGTSVNTGELFF
TRBV9	TRBJ1-3	-	-	TGTGCCAGCAGCGTAGTATCGGGGGGCGCAGGAAACACCATATATTTT	CASSVVSGGAGNTIYF
TRBV5-1	TRBJ2-5	-	-	TGCGCCAGCACCGCGAACAGCCGGGAGACCCAGTACTTC	CASTANSRETQYF
TRBV6-5	TRBJ1-6	-	-	TGTGCCACCCTACCCTATATCGATTCACCCCTCCACTTT	CATLPYIDSPLHF
TRBV30	TRBJ1-1	-	TRBD1	TGTGCCTGGGGGAGAACCGGGACAGGGGACACTGAAGCTTTCTTT	CAWGRTGTGDTEAFF
TRBV7-3	TRBJ2-1	-	TRBD1	TGTGCCAGCAGCCGACAGGGACGGGTTGGGAATGAGCAGTTCTTC	CASSRQGRVGNEQFF
TRBV10-3	TRBJ2-3	once	TRBD2	TGTGCCATCAGACCCGGGACTAGGGACACAGATACGCAGTATTTT	CAIRPGTRDTDTQYF
TRBV18	TRBJ1-4	-	TRBD1	TGTGCCAGCACCACAGGGGGCGCAGACGAAAAACTGTTTTTT	CASTTGGADEKLFF
TRBV5-6	TRBJ2-1	-	-	TGTGCCAGCAGCTTGGGTTCCCGGTTTTACAATGAGCAGTTCTTC	CASSLGSRFYNEQFF
TRBV29-1	TRBJ1-1	-	TRBD1	TGCAGCGTTGAAGATGGAGGGACAGGGGCGGAAGCTTTCTTT	CSVEDGGTGAEAFF
TRBV3-1/TRBV3-2	TRBJ2-7	many	-	TGTGCCAGCAGCCACCGGGGGTACGAGCAGTACTTC	CASSHRGYEQYF
TRBV28	TRBJ2-7	few	-	TGTGCCAGCAGGGACAGTTACTACGAGCAGTACTTC	CASRDSYYEQYF
TRBV9	TRBJ2-7	-	TRBD2	TGTGCCAGCAGCGGAGGGACTAGCGCGTCCTACGAGCAGTACTTC	CASSGGTSASYEQYF
TRBV18	TRBJ2-3	-	-	TGTGCCAGCTCATTAGGGGGACCCGCCGCTGGCACAGATACGCAGTATTTT	CASSLGGPAAGTDTQYF
TRBV9	TRBJ2-7	-	TRBD1	TGTGCCAGCAGCGTAGACCCCGGGACAGGATACGAGCAGTACTTC	CASSVDPGTGYEQYF
TRBV24-1	TRBJ2-3	-	-	TGTGCCACCAGTCCTAGCACAGATACGCAGTATTTT	CATSPSTDTQYF
TRBV4-2	TRBJ2-3	-	TRBD2	TGTGCCAGCAGCCAAGAATTAGCGGGAAGCCCCACAGATACGCAGTATTTT	CASSQELAGSPTDTQYF
TRBV11-3	TRBJ2-5	-	-	TGTGCCAGCAGCTTAGGCTTGGGGAGGGAGACCCAGTACTTC	CASSLGLGRETQYF
TRBV7-9	TRBJ2-7	few	TRBD2	TGTGCCAGCAGCCCCTCTATAGCGGGGATCTACGAGCAGTACTTC	CASSPSIAGIYEQYF
TRBV7-2	TRBJ1-1	-	-	TGTGCCAGCAGCTTACAAGGACAAGTGAACACTGAAGCTTTCTTT	CASSLQGQVNTEAFF
TRBV7-9	TRBJ1-1	-	-	TGTGCCAGCAGCTTTCCCCTGGACAGCCCCTACATGAACACTGAAGCTTTCTTT	CASSFPLDSPYMNTEAFF
TRBV4-1	TRBJ1-2	-	-	TGCGCCAGCAGCCAAGGGCAGGGGACGCCGGGCGGCTACACCTTC	CASSQGQGTPGGYTF
TRBV28	TRBJ2-7	-	-	TGTGCCAGCGGCGCCGGGAGTTTCTACGAGCAGTACTTC	CASGAGSFYEQYF
TRBV7-9	TRBJ2-1	-	TRBD2	TGTGCCAGCAGCTTCCGGGCTAGCGGGGCTGGTGAGCAGTTCTTC	CASSFRASGAGEQFF
TRBV5-1	TRBJ1-6	-	-	TGCGCCAGCAGCTTTGATACGGGGATTTCACCCCTCCACTTT	CASSFDTGISPLHF